This T cell receptor beta chain originates from a study of blood T cell repertoires in COVID-19. About the study: Samples representing acute and convalescent COVID-19 were sourced from the United States, Italy and Spain. T cells, B-cell-depleted T cells, or PBMCs provided the cDNA or gDNA that served as material.

Original data processing: How many nucleated cells were present was estimated from reference gene primer amplification. The data were produced by immunoSEQ multiplex PCR, yet TCRdb's version contains in-frame clones alone and is incomplete. V and J calls plus clone size are reproduced from that table; the DNA served to infer D and trimming. The repertoire includes approximately 50,000 clones, approximately 85% of them detected once, and 20% to 25% sits in the top ten. The CDR3 has 12 amino acids. The germline V and J ends were trimmed by 8 bases and 6 bases, with 14 bases remaining between them. The germline V gene has CDR1 SQVTM and CDR2 ANQGSEA.

The TCR sequence derives from a woman older than 75 with acute or convalescent COVID-19. The material sequenced was peripheral blood. The chain has TRBV29-1 and TRBJ2-1; D gene unclear. The CDR3 DNA reads TGCAGCCTTGCCCGGTCGGGCAATGAGCAGTTCTTC. It yields the protein CSLARSGNEQFF.